A single sample is the source of the 26 T cell receptor beta chains below, sequenced in a study of cytomegalovirus exposure and HLA in healthy donors. The study ran its PCR with 60 Vbeta and 13 Jbeta primers. Using immunoSEQ multiplex PCR, the repertoire was profiled, and TCRdb retains in-frame clones only, with some absent. The top ten hold roughly a sixth of the sample, which has about 200,000 clones, approximately 80% seen once. Sequencing was carried out using PBMCs. Source of these receptors: a man aged 40-49 years in good health and CMV-seronegative.

This chain links TRBV5-8 with TRBJ1-1; D not certain. The V gene's germline CDR1 is SGHTS and CDR2 YDEGEE. Trimming left V 0 bases short and J 0 bases short, with 6 bases between. This CDR3 comprises 14 residues. The CDR3 is CASSLVSLNTEAFF. CDR3 sequence (DNA): TGTGCCAGCAGCTTGGTCAGTTTGAACACTGAAGCTTTCTTT.

The chain couples TRBV4-1 to TRBJ2-3, with TRBD2 matching 13 bases. The CDR3 is 17 amino acids. V shed 1 base, J shed 8 bases, and the junction held 9 bases outside the gene matches. Germline CDR1 and CDR2: MGHRA and YSYEKL. The CDR3 sequence is CASSQVGGLAGSGTQYF. In nucleotides, the CDR3 is TGCGCCAGCAGCCAAGTAGGGGGACTAGCGGGATCTGGTACGCAGTATTTT.

In the case of this clone: The same CDR3 also results from other DNA sequences found in this sample. The rearrangement joins TRBV2 to TRBJ1-5; 8 bases map to TRBD1. The CDR3 is 16 amino acids. Germline trimming cut 7 bases from V and 0 bases from J; bases unmatched to any gene: 8. CDR1 is SNHLY and CDR2 is FYNNEI in the germline V gene. The CDR3 loop reads CASTNGQGYSNQPQHF. In nucleotides, the CDR3 is TGTGCCAGCACCAACGGACAGGGCTATAGCAATCAGCCCCAGCATTTT.

The rearrangement uses TRBV15 and TRBJ2-7, with 8 positions matching TRBD1. The germline V gene has CDR1 LNHNV and CDR2 YYDKDF (reference sequence). There are 14 residues in the CDR3. Trimming at V came to 5 bases and at J to 7 bases, leaving 10 bases not matched to a gene. The CDR3, as DNA: TGTGCCACCAGCGGGGACCGACAGGGGCGAGAGCAGTACTTC. It translates to CATSGDRQGREQYF.

The chain joins TRBV27 to TRBJ2-7, with 9 bases fitting TRBD2. Losses at the gene ends were 1 base for V and 2 bases for J; bases not matched to a gene: 6. There are 16 residues in the CDR3. The germline V gene has CDR1 MNHEY and CDR2 SMNVEV (reference sequence). The CDR3 protein is CASSLYPSGTTYEQYF. CDR3 sequence (DNA): TGTGCCAGCAGTTTATACCCTAGCGGGACAACCTACGAGCAGTACTTC.

This clone showed up just once. Other DNA sequences in the sample encode the same CDR3. V is TRBV7-2 and J is TRBJ1-5; no clear D gene. The germline CDR1 and CDR2 sequences are SGHTA and FQGNSA. This CDR3 has 14 amino acids. V lost 5 bases to trimming and J lost 4 bases, with 12 bases between them. CDR3 sequence (DNA): TGTGCCAGCAGCCCCCCGACGGGGAATCAGCCCCAGCATTTT. Translation gives CASSPPTGNQPQHF.

The chain couples TRBV7-9 to TRBJ2-5, with a tentative D call TRBD1 (6 bases). Germline CDR1 is SEHNR and CDR2 is FQNEAQ (reference sequence). The CDR3 contains 12 residues. V lost 4 bases, J lost 5 bases, and 8 bases lay in between. CDR3 protein: CASSSQGETQYF. Here the CDR3 DNA reads TGTGCCAGCAGCTCTCAGGGGGAGACCCAGTACTTC.

The V call is TRBV4-2, the J call TRBJ2-7; 10 bases line up with TRBD2. The CDR3 extends over 16 amino acids. Germline V lookup: CDR1 LGHNA, CDR2 YNFKEQ. Losses at the gene ends were 4 bases for V and 7 bases for J; bases not matched to a gene: 13. The CDR3 protein is CASSLRTSGLFGEQYF. As DNA, the CDR3 is TGTGCCAGCAGCCTCAGGACTAGCGGACTATTTGGGGAGCAGTACTTC.

This clone has only one observation. The chain recombines TRBV7-9 with TRBJ2-1, with 9 bases matching TRBD2. Germline V gives CDR1 SEHNR, CDR2 FQNEAQ (reference sequence). This CDR3 has 17 residues. J lost 3 bases, V lost 0 bases, and 6 bases had no gene match. The CDR3 sequence is CASSLAYSGGGYNEQFF. The CDR3 DNA sequence: TGTGCCAGCAGCTTAGCGTATAGCGGGGGAGGCTACAATGAGCAGTTCTTC.

This chain uses TRBV6-5 with TRBJ2-1, with 7 bases that match TRBD2. Germline CDR1 reads MNHEY; CDR2 reads SVGAGI. The CDR3 runs 15 residues. Trimming removed 4 bases from V and 3 bases from J; junction bases left unmatched: 6. DNA of the CDR3: TGTGCCAGCAGTTCCCGTCTAGCGGTCTACAATGAGCAGTTCTTC. Translated, it gives CASSSRLAVYNEQFF.

V and J are TRBV6-5 and TRBJ2-7; D may be TRBD1 (6 bases). Germline loops: CDR1 MNHEY, CDR2 SVGAGI. This CDR3 contains 15 residues. V was trimmed by 6 bases and J by 1 base, leaving 16 bases between them. In DNA form, the CDR3 reads TGTGCCAGCAGGCCTTCCGGGACACTTTCCTACGAGCAGTACTTC. Translation gives CASRPSGTLSYEQYF.

The V and J genes are TRBV28 and TRBJ2-5; D gene uncertain. Germline values: CDR1 MDHEN, CDR2 SYDVKM. The CDR3 is 13 residues long. V gave up 1 base and J gave up 2 bases, with 5 bases separating them. CDR3 in DNA: TGTGCCAGCAGTTTATCCTTTCAAGAGACCCAGTACTTC. Its translation is CASSLSFQETQYF.

The CDR3 DNA reads as TGCGCCAGCAGCTTTGGGGGGTCTGAAGAGACCCAGTACTTC. Translated, it gives CASSFGGSEETQYF. The chain is built from TRBV5-1 and TRBJ2-5, with TRBD2 as a possible D gene (6 bases). The CDR3 length is 14 residues. Germline CDR1 is SGHRS and CDR2 is YFSETQ. Trimming pared 2 bases from V and 3 bases from J, leaving 11 bases between.

The chain combines TRBV4-3 with TRBJ1-1, with 11 bases fitting TRBD1. Germline CDR1 LGHNA, CDR2 YSLEER. The trim removed 7 bases at V and 2 bases at J, leaving 6 bases unmatched. This CDR3 contains 15 residues. Here the CDR3 reads CASTTGTGGNTEAFF. The CDR3 DNA follows: TGCGCCAGCACTACCGGGACAGGGGGAAACACTGAAGCTTTCTTT.

This rearrangement joins TRBV4-2 to TRBJ1-2; 9 positions match TRBD1. This CDR3 is built from 16 residues. V gave up 0 bases and J gave up 1 base; unmatched junction bases: 3. Germline lookup yields CDR1 LGHNA and CDR2 YNFKEQ. CDR3 coding DNA: TGTGCCAGCAGCCAAGATGGGGACAGGGTTAACTATGGCTACACCTTC. This translates into CASSQDGDRVNYGYTF.

V and J are TRBV11-3 and TRBJ2-2, with D possibly matching TRBD1 (6 bases). Germline CDR1 reads SGHNT; CDR2 reads YENEEA. V shed 4 bases and J shed 6 bases, with 9 bases lying between them. The CDR3 sequence is 13 residues long. The CDR3, as DNA: TGTGCCAGCAGCTCCTGGACAGCCGGGGAGCTGTTTTTT. The encoded protein is CASSSWTAGELFF.

The V and J genes are TRBV7-2 and TRBJ1-1; a possible D gene is TRBD1 (6 bases). Trimming cost V 0 bases and J 12 bases, with 14 bases left between them. CDR1 is SGHTA and CDR2 is FQGNSA in the germline V gene. This CDR3 contains 13 residues. The CDR3 region is CASSLAGRGESFF. In nucleotides, the CDR3 is TGTGCCAGCAGCTTAGCCGGCAGGGGAGAATCTTTCTTT.

The J gene is TRBJ2-5, the V gene TRBV10-3, with 7 bases lining up with TRBD2. Per the germline V gene, CDR1 is ENHRY and CDR2 is SYGVKD. There are 13 residues in the CDR3. Unmatched junction bases numbered 4, after V lost 6 bases and J lost 3 bases. Written as DNA, the CDR3 is TGTGCCATCAGAAAAACTAGCGAAGAGACCCAGTACTTC. As protein: CAIRKTSEETQYF.

This clone has just one count. The chain recombines TRBV29-1 with TRBJ1-1; a weak D match, TRBD1 (6 bases). Trimming shortened V by 5 bases and J by 4 bases, and 17 bases separated the two germline ends. Germline V gene sequence: CDR1 SQVTM, CDR2 ANQGSEA. This CDR3 comprises 14 residues. CDR3 nucleotides: TGCAGCGTTCGGGCAGGGGCGGGGGGCACTGAAGCTTTCTTT. This codes for CSVRAGAGGTEAFF.

Written as DNA, the CDR3 is TGTGCCAGTAGTATCGGGAGACCAACGGGTGAGCAGTTCTTC. Protein sequence: CASSIGRPTGEQFF. The chain carries TRBV19 and TRBJ2-1, with a possible D match to TRBD2 (6 bases). CDR1 is LNHDA, CDR2 SQIVND, per germline (reference sequence). The CDR3 runs 14 residues. V lost 3 bases to trimming and J lost 9 bases, with 15 bases between them.

The chain couples TRBV19 to TRBJ1-1, with 8 bases matching TRBD1. Germline CDR1 is LNHDA and CDR2 is SQIVND (reference sequence). V lost 6 bases to trimming and J lost 6 bases; unmatched junction nucleotides: 6. The CDR3 runs 13 residues. The CDR3 loop reads CASRTGARAEAFF. As DNA, the CDR3 is TGTGCCAGTAGGACAGGGGCGAGGGCTGAAGCTTTCTTT.

A few counts support this clone. The chain joins TRBV6-6 to TRBJ1-5; 9 bases fit TRBD1. Losses at the gene ends were 7 bases for V and 6 bases for J; bases not matched to a gene: 7. The CDR3 loop spans 14 amino acids. CDR1 and CDR2 from the germline V gene are MNHNY and SVGAGI (reference sequence). The CDR3 DNA reads TGTGCCAGCACCCTGGGACAGGGTGTTCAGCCCCAGCATTTT. This gives the protein CASTLGQGVQPQHF.

The rearrangement links TRBV27 to TRBJ1-1; D uncertain. CDR1 is MNHEY, CDR2 SMNVEV, per germline (reference sequence). This CDR3 is built from 13 residues. V dropped 6 bases and J dropped 6 bases, with 14 bases sitting between them. The CDR3, as DNA: TGTGCCAGCAGAGAAACAGTAATCTCTGAAGCTTTCTTT. It is translated as CASRETVISEAFF.

The chain recombines TRBV6-5 with TRBJ1-3, with D possibly TRBD1 on 5 matching bases. With 6 bases removed from V and 3 bases from J, the gap between germline ends came to 15 bases. The CDR3 sequence is 15 residues long. Germline V gene data show CDR1 as MNHEY and CDR2 as SVGAGI. The CDR3 loop is CASRGLGFNGNTIYF. The DNA for the CDR3 is TGTGCCAGCAGGGGGCTGGGGTTCAATGGAAACACCATATATTTT.

The chain combines TRBV27 with TRBJ1-5, with D possibly TRBD1 on 5 matching bases. Germline lookup yields CDR1 MNHEY and CDR2 SMNVEV (reference sequence). CDR3 length equals 13 residues. V shed 3 bases and J shed 5 bases, with 8 bases lying between them. CDR3 DNA sequence: TGTGCCAGCAGTTTCAGGGCTCATCAGCCCCAGCATTTT. It yields the protein CASSFRAHQPQHF.

This clone was recorded once. The rearrangement links TRBV19 to TRBJ2-5, with D tentatively TRBD1 (6 bases). The last part of the DNA fits TRBJ2-7 better; the J call may be wrong. CDR3 size: 14 residues. The germline CDR1 and CDR2 sequences are LNHDA and SQIVND (reference sequence). The CDR3 nucleotides are TGTGCCAGTAGTTCAATCGACAGGCCCTACGAGCAGTACTTC. Protein sequence: CASSSIDRPYEQYF.